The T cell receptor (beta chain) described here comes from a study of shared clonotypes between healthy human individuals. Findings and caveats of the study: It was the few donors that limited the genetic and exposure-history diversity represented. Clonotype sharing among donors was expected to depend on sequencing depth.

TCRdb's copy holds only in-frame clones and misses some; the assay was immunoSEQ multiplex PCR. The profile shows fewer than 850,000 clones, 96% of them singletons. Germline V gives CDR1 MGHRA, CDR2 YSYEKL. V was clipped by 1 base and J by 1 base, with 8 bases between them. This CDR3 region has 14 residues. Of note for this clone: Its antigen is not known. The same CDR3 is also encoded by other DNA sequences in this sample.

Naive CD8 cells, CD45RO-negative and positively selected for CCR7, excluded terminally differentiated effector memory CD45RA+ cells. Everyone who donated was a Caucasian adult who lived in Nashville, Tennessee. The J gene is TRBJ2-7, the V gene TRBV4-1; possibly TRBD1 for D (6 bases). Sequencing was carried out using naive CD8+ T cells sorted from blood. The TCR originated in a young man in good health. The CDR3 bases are TGCGCCAGCAGCCAAGGAGGACAGTCCTACGAGCAGTACTTC. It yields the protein CASSQGGQSYEQYF.